This T cell receptor beta chain appears in the sequencing data of a study of blood T cell repertoires in COVID-19. As for the study in general: From the United States, Italy and Spain came samples of acute and convalescent COVID-19. Sources were T cells, B-cell-depleted T cells, or PBMCs; the material itself was cDNA or gDNA.

The table came from immunoSEQ multiplex PCR; TCRdb's copy has only in-frame clones and leaves some out. Of 100,000 or so clones in the sample, approximately 86% were seen once. This CDR3 region has 15 residues. Trimming took 5 bases from V and 5 from J; bases not matched to a gene: 8. Germline V gene data show CDR1 as MNHEY and CDR2 as SVGAGI. The sequence came from a man between 60 and 75 years old with acute or convalescent COVID-19. The chain combines TRBV6-5 with TRBJ2-2, with 7 bases identical to TRBD1. The material sequenced was peripheral blood. The CDR3 DNA reads as TGTGCCAGCAGTACCAGACAGGGATCGACCGGGGAGCTGTTTTTT. Translation: CASSTRQGSTGELFF.